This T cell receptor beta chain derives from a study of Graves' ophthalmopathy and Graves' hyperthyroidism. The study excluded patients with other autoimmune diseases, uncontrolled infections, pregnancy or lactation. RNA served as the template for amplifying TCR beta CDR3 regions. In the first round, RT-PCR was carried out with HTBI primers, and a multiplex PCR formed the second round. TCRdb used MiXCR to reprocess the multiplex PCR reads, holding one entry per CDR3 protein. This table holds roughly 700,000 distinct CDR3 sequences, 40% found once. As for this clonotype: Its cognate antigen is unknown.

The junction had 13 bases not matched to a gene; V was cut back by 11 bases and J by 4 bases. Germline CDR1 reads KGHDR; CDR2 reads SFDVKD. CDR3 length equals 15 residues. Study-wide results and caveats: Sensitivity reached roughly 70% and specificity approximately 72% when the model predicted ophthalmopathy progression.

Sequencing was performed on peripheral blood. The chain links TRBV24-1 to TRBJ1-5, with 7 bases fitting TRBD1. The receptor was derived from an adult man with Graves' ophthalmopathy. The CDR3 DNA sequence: TGTGCCAGCACCCCATCTACAGGGGTGAATCAGCCCCAGCATTTT. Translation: CASTPSTGVNQPQHF.